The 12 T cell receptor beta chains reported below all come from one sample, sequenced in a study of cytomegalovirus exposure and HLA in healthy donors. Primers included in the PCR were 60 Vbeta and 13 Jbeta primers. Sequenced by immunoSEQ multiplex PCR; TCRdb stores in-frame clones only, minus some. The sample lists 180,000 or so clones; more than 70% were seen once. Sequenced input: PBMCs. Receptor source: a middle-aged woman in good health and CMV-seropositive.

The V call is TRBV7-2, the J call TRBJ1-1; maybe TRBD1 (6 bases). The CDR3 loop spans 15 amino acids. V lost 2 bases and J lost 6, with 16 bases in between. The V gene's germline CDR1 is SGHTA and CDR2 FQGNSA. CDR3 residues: CASSLSGGAAAEAFF. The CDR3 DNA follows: TGTGCCAGCAGCTTATCGGGGGGCGCAGCCGCTGAAGCTTTCTTT. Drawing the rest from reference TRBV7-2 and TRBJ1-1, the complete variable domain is GAGVSQSPSNKVTEKGKDVELRCDPISGHTALYWYRQSLGQGLEFLIYFQGNSAPDKSGLPSDRFSAERTGGSVSTLTIQRTQQEDSAVYLCASSLSGGAAAEAFFGQGTRLTVV.

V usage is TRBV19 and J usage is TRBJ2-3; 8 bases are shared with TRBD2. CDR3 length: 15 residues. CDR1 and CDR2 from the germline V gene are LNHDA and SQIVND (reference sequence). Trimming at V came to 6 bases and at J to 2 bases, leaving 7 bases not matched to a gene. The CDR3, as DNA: TGTGCCAGTAGCCTTACTAGCGGCTTCACAGATACGCAGTATTTT. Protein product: CASSLTSGFTDTQYF.

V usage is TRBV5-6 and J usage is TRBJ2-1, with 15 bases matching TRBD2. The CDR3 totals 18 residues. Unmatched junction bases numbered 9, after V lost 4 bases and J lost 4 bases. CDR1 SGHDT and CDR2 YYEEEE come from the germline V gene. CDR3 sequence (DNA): TGTGCCAGCAGCCACGGACTAGCGGGAGGGGACTTTTACAATGAGCAGTTCTTC. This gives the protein CASSHGLAGGDFYNEQFF.

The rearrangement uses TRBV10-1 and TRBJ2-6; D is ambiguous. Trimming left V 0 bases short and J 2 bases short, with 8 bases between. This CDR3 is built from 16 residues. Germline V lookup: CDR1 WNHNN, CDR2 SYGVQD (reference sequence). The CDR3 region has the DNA TGCGCCAGCAGTGAGTCCAGTCCTCCTGGGGCCAACGTCCTGACTTTC. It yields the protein CASSESSPPGANVLTF.

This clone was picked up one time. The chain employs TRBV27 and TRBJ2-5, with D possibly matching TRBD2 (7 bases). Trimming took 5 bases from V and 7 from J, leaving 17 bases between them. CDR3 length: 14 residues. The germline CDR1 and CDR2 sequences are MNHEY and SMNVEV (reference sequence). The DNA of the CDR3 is TGTGCCAGCAGTGCACTAGCGTTACAGGGGACCCAGTACTTC. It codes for CASSALALQGTQYF.

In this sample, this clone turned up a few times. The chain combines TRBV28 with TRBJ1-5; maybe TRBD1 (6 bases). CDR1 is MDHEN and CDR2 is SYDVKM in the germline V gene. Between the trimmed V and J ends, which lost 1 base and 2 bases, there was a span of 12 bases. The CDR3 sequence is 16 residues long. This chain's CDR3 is CASSLSGDAGNQPQHF. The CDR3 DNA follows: TGTGCCAGCAGTTTATCAGGGGACGCGGGCAATCAGCCCCAGCATTTT.

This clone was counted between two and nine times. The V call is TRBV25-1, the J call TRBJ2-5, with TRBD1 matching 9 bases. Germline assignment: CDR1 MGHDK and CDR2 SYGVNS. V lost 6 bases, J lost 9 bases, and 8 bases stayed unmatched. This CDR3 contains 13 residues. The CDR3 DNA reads TGTGCCAGCAGCCGGGACAGGGCTGGCTCCCAGTACTTC. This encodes CASSRDRAGSQYF.

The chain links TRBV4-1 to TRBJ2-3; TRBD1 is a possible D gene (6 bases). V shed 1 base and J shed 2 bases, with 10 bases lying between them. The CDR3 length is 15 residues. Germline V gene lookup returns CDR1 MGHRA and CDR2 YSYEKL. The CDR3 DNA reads TGCGCCAGCAGCCAAGGACAGGACCCCACAGATACGCAGTATTTT. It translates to CASSQGQDPTDTQYF.

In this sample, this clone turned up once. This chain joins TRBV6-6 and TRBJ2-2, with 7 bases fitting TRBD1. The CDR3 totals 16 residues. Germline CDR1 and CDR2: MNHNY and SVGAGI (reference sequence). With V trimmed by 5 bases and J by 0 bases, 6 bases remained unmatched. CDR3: CASSPYQGANTGELFF. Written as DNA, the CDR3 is TGTGCCAGCAGTCCTTATCAGGGGGCGAACACCGGGGAGCTGTTTTTT.

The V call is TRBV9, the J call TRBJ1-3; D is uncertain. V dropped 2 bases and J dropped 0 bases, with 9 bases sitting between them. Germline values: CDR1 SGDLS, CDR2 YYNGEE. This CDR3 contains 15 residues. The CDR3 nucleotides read TGTGCCAGCAGCGTCGAGGGATCCTCTGGAAACACCATATATTTT. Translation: CASSVEGSSGNTIYF.

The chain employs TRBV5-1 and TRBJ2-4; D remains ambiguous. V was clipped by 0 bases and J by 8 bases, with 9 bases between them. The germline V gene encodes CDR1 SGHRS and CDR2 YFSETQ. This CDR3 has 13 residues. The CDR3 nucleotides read TGCGCCAGCAGCTTGGTGCAGATGGACATTCAGTACTTC. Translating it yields CASSLVQMDIQYF.

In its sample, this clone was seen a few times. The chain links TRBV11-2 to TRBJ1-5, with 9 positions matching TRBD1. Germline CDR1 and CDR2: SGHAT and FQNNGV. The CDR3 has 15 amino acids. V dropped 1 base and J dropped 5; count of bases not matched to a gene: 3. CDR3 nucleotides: TGTGCCAGCAGCTTAGGAACAGGGGGCCATCAGCCCCAGCATTTT. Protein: CASSLGTGGHQPQHF.